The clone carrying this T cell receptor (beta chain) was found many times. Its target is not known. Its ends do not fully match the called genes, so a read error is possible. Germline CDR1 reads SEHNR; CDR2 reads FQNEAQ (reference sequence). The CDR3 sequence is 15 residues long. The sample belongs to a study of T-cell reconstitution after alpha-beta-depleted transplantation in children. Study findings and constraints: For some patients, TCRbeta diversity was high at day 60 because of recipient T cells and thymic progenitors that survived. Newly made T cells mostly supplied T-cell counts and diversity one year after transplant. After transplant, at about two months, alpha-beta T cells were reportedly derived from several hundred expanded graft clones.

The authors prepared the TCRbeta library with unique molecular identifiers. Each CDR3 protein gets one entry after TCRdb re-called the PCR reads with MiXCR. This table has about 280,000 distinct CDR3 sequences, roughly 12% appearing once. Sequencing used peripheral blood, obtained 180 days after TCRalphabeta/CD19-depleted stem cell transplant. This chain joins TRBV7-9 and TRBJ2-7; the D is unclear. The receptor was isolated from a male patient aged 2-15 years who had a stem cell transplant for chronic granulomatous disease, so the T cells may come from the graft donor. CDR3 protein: CASSSASLLLMTPLF. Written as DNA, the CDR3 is TGTGCCAGCAGCTCGGCGAGCCTACTTTTAATGACTCCCTTGTTC.